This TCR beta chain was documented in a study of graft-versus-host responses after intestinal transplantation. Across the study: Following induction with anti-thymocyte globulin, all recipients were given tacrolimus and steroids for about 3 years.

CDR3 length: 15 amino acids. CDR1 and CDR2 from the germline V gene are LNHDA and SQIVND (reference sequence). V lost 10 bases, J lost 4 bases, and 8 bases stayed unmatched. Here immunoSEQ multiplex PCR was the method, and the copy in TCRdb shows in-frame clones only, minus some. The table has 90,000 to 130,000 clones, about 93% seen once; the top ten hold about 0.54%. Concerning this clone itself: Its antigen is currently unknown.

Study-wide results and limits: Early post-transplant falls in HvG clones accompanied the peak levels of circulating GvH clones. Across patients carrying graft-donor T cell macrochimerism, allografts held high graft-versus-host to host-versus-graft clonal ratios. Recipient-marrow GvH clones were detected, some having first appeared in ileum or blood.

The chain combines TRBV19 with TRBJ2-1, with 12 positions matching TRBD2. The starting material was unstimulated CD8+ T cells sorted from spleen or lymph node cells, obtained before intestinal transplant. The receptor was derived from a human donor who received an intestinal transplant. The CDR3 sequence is CAIATTSGRYNEQFF. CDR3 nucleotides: TGTGCCATTGCCACGACTAGCGGGAGATACAATGAGCAGTTCTTC.